One and the same sample provided the 22 T cell receptor beta chains below, sequenced in a study of blood T cell repertoires in COVID-19. Only in-frame clones appear in the TCRdb table, and some are missing; sequencing was by immunoSEQ multiplex PCR. The sample contains 250,000 or so clones, about 80% of which appear only once. The sample consisted of peripheral blood. These receptors came from a man aged 25 to 45 who had recovered from COVID-19.

V usage is TRBV10-3 and J usage is TRBJ1-3; D might be TRBD1 (5 bases). CDR1 is ENHRY and CDR2 is SYGVKD in the germline V gene. CDR3 length equals 16 residues. Trimming pared 0 bases from V and 0 bases from J, leaving 9 bases between. CDR3 in amino acids: CAISESVRDSGNTIYF. The CDR3 DNA is TGTGCCATCAGTGAGTCGGTCAGGGACTCTGGAAACACCATATATTTT.

The genes are TRBV6-6 and TRBJ2-7, with 10 bases matching TRBD2. The germline gives CDR1 MNHNY, CDR2 SVGAGI (reference sequence). The trim removed 6 bases at V and 6 bases at J, leaving 11 bases unmatched. The CDR3 is 15 amino acids. Written as DNA, the CDR3 is TGTGCCAGCAGCTTAAATAGCGGGGGGCCATCCGAGCAGTACGTC. Translating gives CASSLNSGGPSEQYV.

J is TRBJ2-5 and V is TRBV5-6; 8 bases are shared with TRBD2. CDR1 is SGHDT, CDR2 YYEEEE, per germline. The CDR3 length is 17 residues. Unmatched junction bases numbered 8, after V lost 0 bases and J lost 1 base. The chain's CDR3 is CASSLEGLGVFQETQYF. CDR3 bases: TGTGCCAGCAGCTTGGAGGGACTAGGAGTATTCCAAGAGACCCAGTACTTC.

This rearrangement joins TRBV28 to TRBJ2-2, with a possible D match to TRBD2 (5 bases). The CDR3 extends over 14 amino acids. Trimming left V 7 bases short and J 3 bases short, with 12 bases between. Per germline, CDR1 MDHEN and CDR2 SYDVKM. The CDR3 region is CASTTEGYTGELFF. CDR3 nucleotides: TGTGCCAGCACCACCGAGGGCTACACCGGGGAGCTGTTTTTT.

V and J are TRBV18 and TRBJ1-2, with D perhaps TRBD1 (6 bases). With 3 bases removed from V and 4 bases from J, the gap between germline ends came to 12 bases. The CDR3 is made up of 14 amino acids. Germline lookup yields CDR1 KGHSH and CDR2 LQKENI. CDR3 loop: CASSPGQGFYGYTF. The CDR3 bases are TGTGCCAGCTCACCCGGGCAGGGGTTCTATGGCTACACCTTC.

The J gene is TRBJ1-1, the V gene TRBV6-1; TRBD1 is a possible D gene (6 bases). Trimming stripped 2 bases from V and 1 base from J, with 14 bases between. The CDR3 length is 16 residues. Germline V gene sequence: CDR1 MNHNS, CDR2 SASEGT. In nucleotides, the CDR3 is TGTGCCAGCAGTGAATTTCCAGGGGCTACGAACACTGAAGCTTTCTTT. It codes for CASSEFPGATNTEAFF.

Comment on this clone: At one of its ends the junction is not consistent with the germline gene, which may arise from a read error. This sequence joins TRBV6-5 and TRBJ1-1, with D perhaps matching TRBD1 (6 bases). Germline CDR1 MNHEY, CDR2 SVGAGI. CDR3 size: 12 residues. Here the CDR3 reads CATGQKYTEAFF. Here the CDR3 DNA reads TGCGCCACAGGACAGAAATACACTGAAGCTTTCTTT.

The chain employs TRBV4-1 and TRBJ1-3; 11 bases fit TRBD1. Trimming at V came to 1 base and at J to 2 bases, leaving 1 base not matched to a gene. The CDR3 totals 16 residues. Looked up from germline, CDR1 is MGHRA and CDR2 is YSYEKL. This CDR3 reads CASSQGGQGAGNTIYF. The CDR3 DNA sequence: TGCGCCAGCAGCCAAGGGGGACAGGGGGCTGGAAACACCATATATTTT.

The chain is built from TRBV5-6 and TRBJ2-4; D is ambiguous. CDR3 length: 16 amino acids. V lost 4 bases and J 0 bases, leaving 14 bases between the germline ends. From germline, CDR1 is SGHDT and CDR2 YYEEEE. This CDR3 reads CASSMIELLAKNIQYF. The DNA of the CDR3 is TGTGCCAGCAGCATGATAGAATTACTAGCCAAAAACATTCAGTACTTC.

Only a few counts were recorded for this clone. This chain uses TRBV11-2 with TRBJ2-1; tentative D call: TRBD2 (5 bases). Germline CDR1 is SGHAT and CDR2 is FQNNGV. With 1 base removed from V and 5 bases from J, the gap between germline ends came to 15 bases. The CDR3 length is 16 residues. CDR3 sequence: CASSLAVQRYNNEQFF. The CDR3 DNA reads as TGTGCCAGCAGCTTAGCGGTTCAGCGGTATAACAATGAGCAGTTCTTC.

This chain connects TRBV3-1 (or the pseudogene TRBV3-2) to TRBJ1-5; D is possibly TRBD1 (5 bases). From germline, CDR1 is LGHDT and CDR2 YNNKEL (reference sequence). V lost 4 bases and J 6 bases, leaving 10 bases between the germline ends. CDR3 size: 13 residues. The CDR3: CASSPLGGQPQHF. The CDR3 coding sequence is TGTGCCAGCAGCCCGCTGGGGGGTCAGCCCCAGCATTTT.

This chain connects TRBV28 to TRBJ1-2; D is unclear. This CDR3 region has 11 residues. The germline V gene encodes CDR1 MDHEN and CDR2 SYDVKM. V shed 4 bases and J shed 5 bases, with 5 bases lying between them. The CDR3 bases are TGTGCCAGCAGTTCTCAGTATGGCTACACCTTC. Amino acid sequence: CASSSQYGYTF.

The chain uses TRBV9 and TRBJ2-5, with 7 bases fitting TRBD1. Looked up from germline, CDR1 is SGDLS and CDR2 is YYNGEE. The CDR3 contains 15 residues. The ends lost 0 bases at V and 4 bases at J; junction bases unmatched: 6. The DNA of the CDR3 is TGTGCCAGCAGCGTAGAGCACAGGGGATCAGAGACCCAGTACTTC. This gives the protein CASSVEHRGSETQYF.

With regard to this clone: The junction does not match germline at one end; this may be a read error. This chain joins TRBV9 and TRBJ2-2; 8 bases align to TRBD1. Germline V gene sequence: CDR1 SGDLS, CDR2 YYNGEE. The CDR3 extends over 16 amino acids. The CDR3 loop is CASSVDGQGANGKLFF. The CDR3, as DNA: TGTGCCAGCAGCGTTGACGGACAGGGCGCTAACGGGAAGCTGTTTTTT.

The chain uses TRBV5-1 and TRBJ1-3, with a weak D call TRBD1 (5 bases). This CDR3 contains 14 residues. The V gene lost 3 bases and the J gene lost 2 bases, with 9 bases spanning the gap. CDR1 and CDR2 from the germline V gene are SGHRS and YFSETQ. CDR3 sequence (DNA): TGCGCCAGCAGCTCGACAGATACTGGAAACACCATATATTTT. Residues: CASSSTDTGNTIYF.

This sequence joins TRBV7-9 and TRBJ1-2, with D possibly being TRBD1 (5 bases). V was clipped by 0 bases and J by 0 bases, with 8 bases between them. This CDR3 contains 15 residues. CDR1 and CDR2 from the germline V gene are SEHNR and FQNEAQ (reference sequence). Here the CDR3 DNA reads TGTGCCAGCAGCTTAGCGGCGGGACCTAACTATGGCTACACCTTC. Translating gives CASSLAAGPNYGYTF.

This rearrangement joins TRBV11-3 to TRBJ2-3; D is unresolved. The germline CDR1 and CDR2 sequences are SGHNT and YENEEA. This CDR3 contains 15 residues. Between the trimmed V and J ends, which lost 5 bases and 0 bases, there was a span of 12 bases. CDR3 DNA sequence: TGTGCCAGCAGCCAAGATCACAGTAGCACAGATACGCAGTATTTT. Amino acid sequence: CASSQDHSSTDTQYF.

This chain links TRBV18 with TRBJ1-3; the match to TRBD1 covers 9 bases. Germline trimming cut 4 bases from V and 4 bases from J; bases unmatched to any gene: 8. Germline CDR1 and CDR2: KGHSH and LQKENI. This CDR3 is built from 16 residues. DNA of the CDR3: TGTGCCAGCTCACAAGGACAGGGGAATACCGGAAACACCATATATTTT. Translating gives CASSQGQGNTGNTIYF.

The gene calls are TRBV3-1 (or the pseudogene TRBV3-2) and TRBJ2-7; D is unclear. The length of the CDR3 is 14 residues. Germline CDR1 and CDR2: LGHDT and YNNKEL (reference sequence). V was pared by 1 base and J by 0 bases, with 7 bases between. The CDR3 nucleotides read TGTGCCAGCAGCCAAGGACTGGACTCCTACGAGCAGTACGTC. This translates into CASSQGLDSYEQYV.

The chain joins TRBV9 to TRBJ2-1; D is possibly TRBD1 (6 bases). The CDR3 has 16 residues. V was shortened by 2 bases and J by 2 bases, with 14 bases between the two germline ends. CDR1 SGDLS and CDR2 YYNGEE come from the germline V gene. In nucleotides, the CDR3 is TGTGCCAGCAGCGTCGAGAGGGGGTCCCCCTACAATGAGCAGTTCTTC. It codes for CASSVERGSPYNEQFF.

This chain connects TRBV9 to TRBJ2-5, with TRBD2 matching over 7 bases. CDR1 and CDR2 (germline): SGDLS, YYNGEE. V shed 0 bases, J shed 1 base, and the junction held 9 bases outside the gene matches. CDR3 length: 17 residues. CDR3 sequence reads: CASSVDPLGGGQETQYF. Written as DNA, the CDR3 is TGTGCCAGCAGCGTAGACCCCCTTGGCGGGGGCCAAGAGACCCAGTACTTC.

J is TRBJ2-3 and V is TRBV21-1; the table's D call of TRBD2 was not tested on the DNA. TRBV21-1 is assigned pseudogene status. The CDR3 has 15 residues. CDR3 DNA sequence: TGTGCCAGCAGCAATCCGGGGAGCGGCACAGATACGCAGTATTTT. Protein sequence: CASSNPGSGTDTQYF.